The 16 T cell receptor beta chains below were found in one sample sequenced in a study of OX40 agonist ivuxolimab in advanced cancers. Profiled with immunoSEQ multiplex PCR; TCRdb holds only in-frame clones, not every one. The sample gives 100,000 to 150,000 clones, around 93% of which show up once; 0.15% to 0.17% is in the top ten. Here the sequenced sample was CD4+ or CD8+ T cells sorted from blood, taken in a trial of the OX40 agonist ivuxolimab. The receptors come from an adult with an advanced solid tumor such as melanoma, head and neck, liver or kidney cancer.

This chain links TRBV25-1 with TRBJ2-7; 11 nucleotides line up with TRBD2. CDR3 length: 15 amino acids. V dropped 6 bases and J dropped 3; count of bases not matched to a gene: 7. Germline V gene sequence: CDR1 MGHDK, CDR2 SYGVNS. The CDR3, as DNA: TGTGCCAGCAGAACTAGCGGGAGTCGGTACTACGAGCAGTACTTC. Its translation is CASRTSGSRYYEQYF.

The chain is built from TRBV19 and TRBJ1-6; D is uncertain. Germline V CDR1 and CDR2: LNHDA, SQIVND (reference sequence). The CDR3 totals 13 residues. With 1 base removed from V and 9 bases from J, the gap between germline ends came to 7 bases. CDR3 DNA: TGTGCCAGTAGTATAGGAGACGTTTCACCCCTCCACTTT. Its protein product is CASSIGDVSPLHF.

This clone was seen only once. The V gene is TRBV7-9, the J gene TRBJ2-3, with TRBD1 matching over 8 bases. V was pared by 5 bases and J by 0 bases, with 7 bases of the junction left unmatched. Per germline, CDR1 SEHNR and CDR2 FQNEAQ (reference sequence). The CDR3 has 16 amino acids. The DNA for the CDR3 is TGTGCCAGCAGCAAGGGGGACAGGTGGAGCACAGATACGCAGTATTTT. This sequence encodes CASSKGDRWSTDTQYF.

The gene calls are TRBV12-5 and TRBJ1-1; tentative D call: TRBD1 (6 bases). The CDR3 extends over 15 amino acids. V was clipped by 2 bases and J by 3 bases, with 13 bases between them. Per the germline V gene, CDR1 is LGHNT and CDR2 is FRNRAP. CDR3 region: CASGLPRGGYTEAFF. In DNA, the CDR3 is TGTGCTAGTGGTTTGCCCAGGGGAGGGTACACTGAAGCTTTCTTT.

This chain connects TRBV28 to TRBJ1-6; D uncertain. The CDR3 has 13 amino acids. Germline CDR1 reads MDHEN; CDR2 reads SYDVKM. The V end was cut by 8 bases, the J end by 7 bases, with 12 bases between. Here the CDR3 DNA reads TGTGCCAGCGGGAGATCGGGGAATTCACCCCTCCACTTT. As protein: CASGRSGNSPLHF.

The CDR3 DNA sequence: TGTGCCAGCCAATCAGATCACTATGGCTACACCTTC. This translates into CASQSDHYGYTF. The chain uses TRBV6-5 and TRBJ1-2; the D is unclear. The V gene's germline CDR1 is MNHEY and CDR2 SVGAGI. The length of the CDR3 is 12 residues. V lost 8 bases to trimming and J lost 3 bases, with 10 bases between them.

V usage is TRBV7-9 and J usage is TRBJ2-4; D tentatively fits TRBD1 or TRBD2 (5 bases each). The CDR3 is 16 residues long. Deletions cut 2 bases from V and 4 bases from J, with 15 bases between. CDR1 and CDR2 from the germline V gene are SEHNR and FQNEAQ (reference sequence). CDR3 sequence reads: CASSLPSGRTKNIQYF. The CDR3 DNA follows: TGTGCCAGCAGCTTACCGTCGGGACGGACAAAAAACATTCAGTACTTC.

This rearrangement joins TRBV6-6 to TRBJ1-4; 11 nucleotides agree with TRBD1. Germline trimming cut 5 bases from V and 7 bases from J; bases unmatched to any gene: 6. There are 15 residues in the CDR3. In germline, CDR1 is MNHNY, CDR2 SVGAGI (reference sequence). CDR3 loop: CASSNKDRGPEKLFF. The CDR3 region has the DNA TGTGCCAGCAGTAATAAGGACAGGGGGCCTGAAAAACTGTTTTTT.

About this clone: Mismatch with germline at one junction end may stem from a read error. The same CDR3 is also encoded by other DNA sequences in this sample. This chain joins TRBV7-2 and TRBJ1-4; perhaps TRBD1 as D (5 bases). CDR3 size: 15 residues. Germline lookup yields CDR1 SGHTA and CDR2 FQGNSA. In nucleotides, the CDR3 is TGTGCCAGCAGGAGACGGGGGGTCACTAATGAAAAACTATTTTTT. It translates to CASRRRGVTNEKLFF.

The chain combines TRBV6-1 with TRBJ2-7; D is unclear. CDR1 and CDR2 from the germline V gene are MNHNS and SASEGT. Trimming pared 6 bases from V and 4 bases from J, leaving 10 bases between. The CDR3 runs 12 residues. Written as DNA, the CDR3 is TGTGCCAGCAGCCGCGGCTGGTACGAGCAGTACTTC. This encodes CASSRGWYEQYF.

J is TRBJ1-5 and V is TRBV2; D unclear. This CDR3 region has 13 residues. The V gene's germline CDR1 is SNHLY and CDR2 FYNNEI. Between the trimmed V and J ends, which lost 1 base and 5 bases, there was a span of 6 bases. The CDR3 loop reads CASSEGNYQPQHF. The CDR3 coding sequence is TGTGCCAGCAGTGAAGGGAACTATCAGCCCCAGCATTTT.

V gene TRBV28 combines with J gene TRBJ1-3, with 7 bases fitting TRBD1. The CDR3 spans 15 residues. With 6 bases clipped from V and 4 bases from J, the junction kept 9 bases outside the gene matches. Per germline, CDR1 MDHEN and CDR2 SYDVKM. The CDR3 nucleotides are TGTGCCAGCAGAACCAAATTACAGGGGGGAAACACCATATATTTT. This translates into CASRTKLQGGNTIYF.

V usage is TRBV6-5 and J usage is TRBJ2-1; TRBD1 matches at 7 bases. CDR1 is MNHEY and CDR2 is SVGAGI in the germline V gene. The CDR3 covers 14 residues. Germline trimming cut 10 bases from V and 8 bases from J; bases unmatched to any gene: 14. The CDR3 loop is CATNTGTAFDEQFF. The DNA for the CDR3 is TGTGCCACTAACACCGGGACAGCGTTCGATGAGCAGTTCTTC.

This clone was observed once. The CDR3 sequence: CASSFYRTSGSYNEQFF. The DNA for the CDR3 is TGCGCCAGCAGCTTTTATAGGACTAGCGGGTCCTACAATGAGCAGTTCTTC. The chain couples TRBV5-1 to TRBJ2-1, with TRBD2 matching over 11 bases. Germline V gives CDR1 SGHRS, CDR2 YFSETQ. CDR3 size: 17 residues. With 2 bases clipped from V and 1 base from J, the junction kept 5 bases outside the gene matches.

With regard to this clone: A read error may produce the germline difference seen at one junction end. The V and J genes are TRBV20-1 and TRBJ2-5, with D uncertain. CDR3 size: 10 residues. The germline CDR1 and CDR2 sequences are DFQATT and SNEGSKA (reference sequence). CDR3 bases: TGCAGTGCCAGAGACGGGACCCAGTACTTC. This translates into CSARDGTQYF.

V is TRBV5-6 and J is TRBJ2-3; 9 bases map to TRBD1. V shed 1 base, J shed 2 bases, and the junction held 2 bases outside the gene matches. Germline CDR1 reads SGHDT; CDR2 reads YYEEEE. CDR3 size: 15 residues. The CDR3 DNA follows: TGTGCCAGCAGCTTGACAGGGGGCGCCACAGATACGCAGTATTTT. This encodes CASSLTGGATDTQYF.